The rows below give T cell receptor beta chains drawn from one sample of a study of response to subunit inactivated influenza vaccine. TCRdb reanalysed the RT-PCR reads using MiXCR and keeps one entry per CDR3 protein. Counted here are about 620,000 distinct CDR3 sequences, 10% to 12% occurring once; the ten biggest clones make up 11%. The data were also submitted as part of a second study, on T cells expressing NK-cell markers.

The specimen comprised PBMCs from blood, sampled on the day of vaccination. Every receptor here comes from a man between 50 and 59 years old who received an inactivated influenza vaccine. The CDR3 runs from the conserved cysteine through the conserved F or W. A D gene is named only where the DNA matches it firmly. The size field is filled for only some rows; it gives once, few, many or a size class.

TRBD2,many,TRBJ2-1,TRBV5-1,CASSLSGNSYNEQFF,TGCGCCAGCAGCTTGAGCGGGAATTCTTACAATGAGCAGTTCTTC
TRBD2,many,TRBJ2-1,TRBV7-9,CASSAQAGGRYNEQFF,TGTGCCAGCAGTGCTCAAGCGGGAGGGCGGTACAATGAGCAGTTCTTC
TRBD2,NA,TRBJ2-3,TRBV3-1,CASSHFTIGTSGKDTQYF,TGTGCCAGCAGCCACTTCACTATCGGGACTAGCGGTAAAGATACGCAGTATTTT
NA,few,TRBJ2-2,TRBV20-1,CSARDRVAGELFF,TGCAGTGCTAGAGATCGCGTCGCCGGGGAGCTGTTTTTT
NA,NA,TRBJ2-5,TRBV12-3/TRBV12-4,CASSTGFGETQYF,TGTGCCAGCAGTACAGGGTTTGGTGAGACCCAGTACTTC
NA,many,TRBJ2-1,TRBV29-1,CSVESLDYSYNEQFF,TGCAGCGTTGAAAGCCTGGACTACTCCTACAATGAGCAGTTCTTC
NA,NA,TRBJ2-5,TRBV3-1,CASGGLAGETQYF,TGTGCCAGCGGGGGATTGGCGGGAGAGACCCAGTACTTC
NA,few,TRBJ2-5,TRBV29-1,CSAEQVLETQYF,TGCAGCGCTGAACAGGTCTTGGAGACCCAGTACTTC
NA,many,TRBJ2-2,TRBV4-2,CASSQGLANTGELFF,TGTGCCAGCAGCCAAGGACTAGCGAACACCGGGGAGCTGTTTTTT
TRBD2,NA,TRBJ2-3,TRBV24-1,CATSAYGLAGGTDTQYF,TGTGCCACCAGTGCTTATGGACTAGCGGGGGGCACAGATACGCAGTATTTT
TRBD1,few,TRBJ2-1,TRBV7-3,CASGQGSSYNEQFF,TGTGCCAGCGGACAGGGATCCTCCTACAATGAGCAGTTCTTC
NA,few,TRBJ1-2,TRBV5-1,CASSQTLGNRYGYTF,TGCGCCAGCAGCCAGACACTGGGGAATCGGTATGGCTACACCTTC
NA,few,TRBJ2-7,TRBV28,CASRKGITYEQYF,TGTGCCAGCCGAAAGGGGATAACCTACGAGCAGTACTTC
NA,few,TRBJ2-7,TRBV6-2/TRBV6-3,CASSYRQGGTYEQYF,TGTGCCAGCAGTTACCGGCAGGGGGGAACCTACGAGCAGTACTTC
NA,NA,TRBJ2-7,TRBV5-1,CASSSVGEDLSYEQYF,TGCGCCAGCAGCTCGGTGGGTGAGGACCTTTCCTACGAGCAGTACTTC
TRBD1,NA,TRBJ2-7,TRBV6-1,CASSRPGTGFSFSPGEQYF,TGTGCCAGCAGTCGCCCCGGGACAGGGTTTTCCTTTTCTCCTGGCGAGCAGTACTTC
TRBD1,NA,TRBJ1-3,TRBV5-1,CASGQDSGNTIYF,TGCGCCAGTGGACAGGACTCTGGAAACACCATATATTTT
TRBD1,NA,TRBJ2-3,TRBV5-1,CASSFRTGGDTQYF,TGCGCCAGCAGCTTCCGGACAGGGGGAGATACGCAGTATTTT
TRBD2,many,TRBJ2-2,TRBV11-1,CASSLGGGASVLTGELFF,TGTGCCAGCAGCTTAGGCGGGGGGGCCTCAGTTCTCACCGGGGAGCTGTTTTTT
NA,few,TRBJ1-5,TRBV20-1,CSAQSGGNQPQHF,TGCAGTGCTCAATCGGGGGGCAATCAGCCCCAGCATTTT
TRBD1,few,TRBJ2-7,TRBV6-5,CASSYSTGRSYEQYF,TGTGCCAGCAGTTACTCGACAGGGAGATCCTACGAGCAGTACTTC
NA,NA,TRBJ1-1,TRBV18,CASSPFSGQAFF,TGTGCCAGCTCACCATTTTCGGGACAAGCTTTCTTT
NA,few,TRBJ2-5,TRBV12-3/TRBV12-4,CASSLSSKETQYF,TGTGCCAGCAGTTTATCCTCAAAAGAGACCCAGTACTTC
TRBD2,many,TRBJ2-3,TRBV7-2,CASSPTSGSSTDTQYF,TGTGCCAGCAGCCCGACTAGCGGATCTAGCACAGATACGCAGTATTTT
TRBD2,NA,TRBJ2-1,TRBV18,CASSPRLAGGINEQFF,TGTGCCAGCTCACCACGTCTAGCGGGAGGAATCAATGAGCAGTTCTTC
TRBD2,few,TRBJ2-1,TRBV10-3,CAISESGSGMGNEQFF,TGTGCCATCAGTGAGTCGGGTAGCGGGATGGGCAATGAGCAGTTCTTC
NA,few,TRBJ1-1,TRBV21-1,CASSRQGRSLYVYTEAFF,TGTGCCAGCAGTCGACAGGGCCGAAGCCTTTATGTATACACTGAAGCTTTCTTT
NA,few,TRBJ2-2,TRBV7-8,CASSDTPGLHTGELFF,TGTGCCAGCAGCGACACACCGGGACTCCACACCGGGGAGCTGTTTTTT
NA,NA,TRBJ1-6,TRBV12-3/TRBV12-4,CASREERGSPLHF,TGTGCCAGCAGGGAAGAAAGGGGGTCACCCCTCCACTTT
TRBD2,few,TRBJ2-1,TRBV5-6,CASSIGLAVYNEQFF,TGTGCCAGCAGCATCGGACTAGCGGTCTACAATGAGCAGTTCTTC
NA,few,TRBJ2-7,TRBV10-1,CASSESRENYEQYF,TGCGCCAGCAGTGAGTCTAGGGAGAACTACGAGCAGTACTTC
TRBD1,few,TRBJ1-1,TRBV12-3/TRBV12-4,CASSLGTGGQDTEAFF,TGTGCCAGCAGTTTGGGCACAGGGGGCCAGGACACTGAAGCTTTCTTT
NA,few,TRBJ1-6,TRBV29-1,CSVRRGSVNSPLHF,TGCAGCGTTAGACGGGGCAGCGTGAATTCACCCCTCCACTTT
TRBD2,few,TRBJ2-1,TRBV7-6,CASSPGLAGSDNEQFF,TGTGCCAGCAGCCCGGGACTAGCGGGTAGCGACAATGAGCAGTTCTTC
NA,NA,TRBJ1-4,TRBV29-1,CSVGATNEKLFF,TGCAGCGTTGGAGCAACTAATGAAAAACTGTTTTTT
TRBD1,NA,TRBJ1-1,TRBV5-5,CASSRQGWGNTEAFF,TGTGCCAGCAGCCGACAGGGTTGGGGGAACACTGAAGCTTTCTTT
NA,few,TRBJ1-5,TRBV6-1,CASSQVDFGQPQHF,TGTGCCAGCAGCCAGGTGGACTTTGGGCAGCCCCAGCATTTT
NA,NA,TRBJ2-2,TRBV5-1,CASSSRTASTGELFF,TGCGCCAGCAGCAGCCGGACAGCGAGCACCGGGGAGCTGTTTTTT
TRBD1,few,TRBJ1-2,TRBV2,CASTSGGDYGYTF,TGTGCCAGCACGTCAGGGGGAGACTATGGCTACACCTTC
TRBD1,NA,TRBJ2-1,TRBV28,CASSSPGQGIFGEQFF,TGTGCCAGCAGTTCCCCGGGACAGGGGATATTCGGGGAGCAGTTCTTC
TRBD1,NA,TRBJ2-7,TRBV3-1,CASSRDRVGEQYF,TGTGCCAGCAGCCGCGACAGGGTGGGCGAGCAGTACTTC
NA,few,TRBJ1-6,TRBV20-1,CSASPTGLSSYNSPLHF,TGCAGTGCTAGCCCCACCGGGCTTAGCTCCTATAATTCACCCCTCCACTTT
NA,many,TRBJ1-4,TRBV5-1,CASSLDQGEKLFF,TGCGCCAGCAGCTTGGATCAGGGAGAAAAACTGTTTTTT
TRBD1,NA,TRBJ1-2,TRBV6-5,CASSYATGAIGYTF,TGTGCCAGCAGTTACGCCACAGGGGCGATTGGCTACACCTTC
TRBD1,few,TRBJ2-7,TRBV5-1,CASSKGQGQGYEQYF,TGCGCCAGCAGCAAGGGACAGGGACAAGGCTACGAGCAGTACTTC
TRBD1,few,TRBJ2-5,TRBV6-1,CASSTDREFETQYF,TGTGCCAGCAGTACGGACAGGGAATTTGAGACCCAGTACTTC
NA,NA,TRBJ2-1,TRBV14,CASSQERTAPYNEQFF,TGTGCCAGCAGCCAAGAAAGGACGGCACCCTACAATGAGCAGTTCTTC
NA,NA,TRBJ1-3,TRBV12-3/TRBV12-4,CASSPGIRSGNTIYF,TGTGCCAGCAGCCCTGGGATTCGCTCTGGAAACACCATATATTTT
NA,many,TRBJ2-7,TRBV20-1,CSASRGRDRSYEQYF,TGCAGTGCTAGCCGCGGCCGGGACCGCAGCTACGAGCAGTACTTC
TRBD2,few,TRBJ2-1,TRBV20-1,CSARITSGRNNEQFF,TGCAGTGCTAGGATAACTAGCGGGAGAAACAATGAGCAGTTCTTC
TRBD1,few,TRBJ1-4,TRBV27,CASSPWGRGEKLFF,TGTGCCAGCAGTCCGTGGGGCAGGGGGGAAAAACTGTTTTTT